This TCR beta chain is from a study of blood T cell repertoires in COVID-19. Method: immunoSEQ multiplex PCR; TCRdb's copy keeps in-frame clones and lacks some. The sample contains 250,000 to 300,000 clones, about nine tenths of which appear only once. This CDR3 is built from 17 residues. V lost 3 bases and J lost 3; bases outside the gene matches: 8. Per germline, CDR1 MGHDK and CDR2 SYGVNS. The specimen sequenced was PBMCs or T cells enriched from blood (not recorded which). V and J are TRBV25-1 and TRBJ2-3, with 11 bases matching TRBD2. This clonotype originated in a woman aged 40 to 55 who had recovered from COVID-19. This CDR3 reads CASSDLPTSGTTDTQYF. The CDR3 DNA reads as TGTGCCAGCAGTGATCTCCCGACTAGCGGGACAACAGATACGCAGTATTTT. The variable domain in full, with the rest retrieved from reference TRBV25-1 and TRBJ2-3, is EADIYQTPRYLVIGTGKKITLECSQTMGHDKMYWYQQDPGMELHLIHYSYGVNSTEKGDLSSESTVSRIRTEHFPLTLESARPSHTSQYLCASSDLPTSGTTDTQYFGPGTRLTVL.